A single sample is the source of the 23 T cell receptor beta chains below, sequenced in a study of blood T cell repertoires in COVID-19. Repertoires were generated with immunoSEQ multiplex PCR, while TCRdb's copy carries only in-frame clones and drops some. This table holds about 410,000 clones, over 75% found once. Input material: peripheral blood. The receptors were sampled from a woman aged 40 to 50 with COVID-19, enrolled during active disease.

The chain combines TRBV2 with TRBJ1-1; D not certain. This CDR3 comprises 16 residues. The V and J ends lost 10 bases and 0 bases respectively, with 21 bases between them. Germline assignment: CDR1 SNHLY and CDR2 FYNNEI. CDR3: CATYTNPDLMNTEAFF. DNA of the CDR3: TGTGCCACCTATACTAACCCTGATCTTATGAACACTGAAGCTTTCTTT.

The genes are TRBV5-8 and TRBJ1-2; 8 nucleotides line up with TRBD1. CDR3 size: 14 residues. Germline trimming cut 2 bases from V and 4 bases from J; bases unmatched to any gene: 4. Germline V gene data show CDR1 as SGHTS and CDR2 as YDEGEE. Here the CDR3 reads CASSLRTGSYGYTF. CDR3 nucleotides: TGTGCCAGCAGCTTAAGGACAGGGAGCTATGGCTACACCTTC. Full variable domain (rest looked up from reference TRBV5-8 and TRBJ1-2): EAGVTQSPTHLIKTRGQQATLRCSPISGHTSVYWYQQALGLGLQFLLWYDEGEERNRGNFPPRFSGRQFPNYSSELNVNALELEDSALYLCASSLRTGSYGYTFGSGTRLTVV.

The chain uses TRBV9 and TRBJ2-7; possible D gene TRBD2, 6 bases. The CDR3 is 13 amino acids. Trimming took 3 bases from V and 2 from J, leaving 9 bases between them. Germline CDR1 and CDR2: SGDLS and YYNGEE. CDR3 nucleotide sequence: TGTGCCAGCAGCGACGGGAGCGCCTACGAGCAGTACTTC. It translates to CASSDGSAYEQYF.

In DNA, the CDR3 is TGTGCCAGCAGCTATAGACAGGGACAACGGAACACTGAAGCTTTCTTT. Encoded protein: CASSYRQGQRNTEAFF. The V and J genes are TRBV2 and TRBJ1-1; 7 nucleotides match TRBD1. In germline, CDR1 is SNHLY, CDR2 FYNNEI. V trimming: 6 bases; J trimming: 1 base; junction bases outside the gene matches: 11. This CDR3 comprises 16 residues.

This clone was picked up a small number of times. This chain joins TRBV28 and TRBJ2-2, with 8 bases matching TRBD1. The length of the CDR3 is 17 residues. Looked up from germline, CDR1 is MDHEN and CDR2 is SYDVKM. J was trimmed by 0 bases and V by 5 bases; bases with no gene match: 8. The CDR3 DNA is TGTGCCAGCAGTGTCCGGACAGGGCCCTCGAACACCGGGGAGCTGTTTTTT. Translating gives CASSVRTGPSNTGELFF. The whole variable domain, remainder taken from reference TRBV28 and TRBJ2-2, is DVKVTQSSRYLVKRTGEKVFLECVQDMDHENMFWYRQDPGLGLRLIYFSYDVKMKEKGDIPEGYSVSREKKERFSLILESASTNQTSMYLCASSVRTGPSNTGELFFGEGSRLTVL.

This clone was observed a single time. The chain joins TRBV29-1 to TRBJ2-5, with a tentative D call TRBD1 (6 bases). The germline CDR1 and CDR2 sequences are SQVTM and ANQGSEA. The CDR3 totals 13 residues. V was clipped by 7 bases and J by 2 bases, with 14 bases between them. For the CDR3, the DNA is TGCAGCGCCTGGACAGTGACACAAGAGACCCAGTACTTC. Protein sequence: CSAWTVTQETQYF.

The chain is built from TRBV5-4 and TRBJ2-5, with D possibly being TRBD2 (6 bases). This CDR3 spans 16 amino acids. Germline CDR1 reads SGHNT; CDR2 reads YYREEE (reference sequence). V was pared by 2 bases and J by 6 bases, with 20 bases between. The CDR3 coding sequence is TGTGCCAGCAGCTTCTCGGGAAGCGGGCCCGGGAAGACCCAGTACTTC. Translating it yields CASSFSGSGPGKTQYF.

The rearrangement uses TRBV29-1 and TRBJ2-3; perhaps TRBD1 as D (7 bases). The CDR3 totals 15 residues. Germline-derived CDR1 and CDR2 are SQVTM and ANQGSEA. The ends were cut back, 8 bases at V and 0 bases at J, with 18 bases in the middle. This CDR3 reads CSLQGVSGSTDTQYF. CDR3 sequence (DNA): TGCAGCCTCCAGGGGGTTAGCGGTAGCACAGATACGCAGTATTTT.

The chain carries TRBV28 and TRBJ2-7; TRBD2 matches at 10 bases. Germline V gene sequence: CDR1 MDHEN, CDR2 SYDVKM. This CDR3 contains 15 residues. Trimming cost V 3 bases and J 3 bases; bases outside gene matches: 5. The CDR3 loop reads CASSLSSGRDYEQYF. The DNA of the CDR3 is TGTGCCAGCAGTTTGTCGAGCGGGAGGGACTACGAGCAGTACTTC.

This rearrangement joins TRBV25-1 to TRBJ2-1, with TRBD2 as a possible D gene (5 bases). CDR1 and CDR2 from the germline V gene are MGHDK and SYGVNS. The CDR3 runs to 15 residues. V gave up 4 bases and J gave up 3 bases, with 13 bases separating them. The CDR3 DNA follows: TGTGCCAGCAGTGGACCTGTAGAGGGCTACAATGAGCAGTTCTTC. Encoded protein: CASSGPVEGYNEQFF.

This rearrangement joins TRBV28 to TRBJ2-3; 8 bases agree with TRBD2. The CDR3 sequence is 17 residues long. J lost 0 bases, V lost 4 bases, and 9 bases had no gene match. CDR1 and CDR2 from the germline V gene are MDHEN and SYDVKM. The CDR3 DNA is TGTGCCAGCAGTTCCACCGGACTAGCAGGTAGCACAGATACGCAGTATTTT. This translates into CASSSTGLAGSTDTQYF. Together with reference TRBV28 and TRBJ2-3, the CDR3 gives the full variable domain: DVKVTQSSRYLVKRTGEKVFLECVQDMDHENMFWYRQDPGLGLRLIYFSYDVKMKEKGDIPEGYSVSREKKERFSLILESASTNQTSMYLCASSSTGLAGSTDTQYFGPGTRLTVL.

The chain couples TRBV4-3 to TRBJ1-5; no clear D. The CDR3 consists of 14 residues. Trimming pared 0 bases from V and 2 bases from J, leaving 5 bases between. Germline values: CDR1 LGHNA, CDR2 YSLEER. CDR3 loop: CASSQDGRNQPQHF. CDR3 nucleotide sequence: TGCGCCAGCAGCCAAGATGGCCGCAATCAGCCCCAGCATTTT.

This clone was detected once. The chain couples TRBV7-2 to TRBJ1-2; TRBD1 aligns across 10 bases. V lost 5 bases to trimming and J lost 7 bases; unmatched junction nucleotides: 13. CDR3 length: 16 amino acids. The germline CDR1 and CDR2 sequences are SGHTA and FQGNSA. The CDR3 bases are TGTGCCAGCAGCAACTTACGGACAGGGGGTTGGTTTGGCTACACCTTC. Translation: CASSNLRTGGWFGYTF.

The V and J genes are TRBV9 and TRBJ1-6, with 8 bases that match TRBD1. This CDR3 is 17 amino acids long. The V gene end was trimmed by 3 bases and the J gene end by 2 bases; junction bases not matched to a gene: 7. Germline V gene sequence: CDR1 SGDLS, CDR2 YYNGEE. This CDR3 is CASSDGPGQAYNSPLHF. The CDR3 DNA is TGTGCCAGCAGCGATGGACCGGGACAGGCCTATAATTCACCCCTCCACTTT.

The DNA for the CDR3 is TGTGCCTGGATCGCGCGGGGTGGGATTTCGACCCAGTACTTC. Its protein is CAWIARGGISTQYF. V and J are TRBV30 and TRBJ2-5; maybe TRBD2 (6 bases). This CDR3 region has 14 residues. V was trimmed by 4 bases and J by 7 bases, leaving 19 bases between them. The germline CDR1 and CDR2 sequences are GTSNPN and SVGIG (reference sequence).

The gene calls are TRBV9 and TRBJ2-1; 10 positions agree with TRBD2. V was pared by 0 bases and J by 7 bases, with 4 bases of the junction left unmatched. The germline V gene has CDR1 SGDLS and CDR2 YYNGEE. The CDR3 is 15 amino acids. This CDR3 reads CASSVETSGMNEQFF. The CDR3 region has the DNA TGTGCCAGCAGCGTAGAAACTAGCGGGATGAATGAGCAGTTCTTC.

The chain uses TRBV5-1 and TRBJ2-7; 7 bases are a match to TRBD1. CDR1 SGHRS and CDR2 YFSETQ come from the germline V gene. V shed 3 bases and J 7 bases; nucleotides not matched to a gene: 13. The CDR3 runs to 15 residues. The CDR3 reads CASSSGGTERLEQYF. The CDR3 DNA is TGCGCCAGCAGCTCTGGTGGGACAGAGCGTTTGGAGCAGTACTTC. Full variable domain (missing parts from reference TRBV5-1 and TRBJ2-7): KAGVTQTPRYLIKTRGQQVTLSCSPISGHRSVSWYQQTPGQGLQFLFEYFSETQRNKGNFPGRFSGRQFSNSRSEMNVSTLELGDSALYLCASSSGGTERLEQYFGPGTRLTVT.

The chain employs TRBV4-1 and TRBJ2-7; the match to TRBD2 covers 10 bases. From germline, CDR1 is MGHRA and CDR2 YSYEKL. After removal of 4 bases from V and 2 bases from J, the junction contained 5 bases not matched to a gene. The length of the CDR3 is 15 residues. The CDR3 protein is CASSLPGLATYEQYF. The DNA of the CDR3 is TGCGCCAGCAGCCTGCCGGGACTAGCGACCTACGAGCAGTACTTC.

This chain uses TRBV2 with TRBJ1-2, with D perhaps TRBD1 (5 bases). Germline V gene lookup returns CDR1 SNHLY and CDR2 FYNNEI. The length of the CDR3 is 11 residues. Trimming took 7 bases from V and 6 from J, leaving 9 bases between them. The CDR3 loop reads CASTAGNGYTF. The CDR3 nucleotides are TGTGCCAGCACAGCAGGGAATGGCTACACCTTC.

The rearrangement links TRBV28 to TRBJ1-5, with D tentatively TRBD1 (5 bases). CDR1 MDHEN and CDR2 SYDVKM come from the germline V gene. Trimming pared 6 bases from V and 12 bases from J, leaving 15 bases between. The CDR3 runs 12 residues. The CDR3: CASSPGPWGQHF. Written as DNA, the CDR3 is TGTGCCAGCAGCCCAGGGCCCTGGGGCCAGCATTTT. The full variable domain, its missing parts supplied by reference TRBV28 and TRBJ1-5, is DVKVTQSSRYLVKRTGEKVFLECVQDMDHENMFWYRQDPGLGLRLIYFSYDVKMKEKGDIPEGYSVSREKKERFSLILESASTNQTSMYLCASSPGPWGQHFGDGTRLSIL.

This clone was counted between two and nine times. The DNA of the CDR3 is TGTGCCAGCAGTGAAGTTGAGGGGGCGAACACTGAAGCTTTCTTT. Protein: CASSEVEGANTEAFF. J is TRBJ1-1 and V is TRBV2; 7 bases are a match to TRBD1. Trimming cost V 1 base and J 1 base; bases outside gene matches: 3. Germline V gene data show CDR1 as SNHLY and CDR2 as FYNNEI. This CDR3 is 15 amino acids long.

This chain connects TRBV7-2 to TRBJ2-1, with D possibly matching TRBD2 (6 bases). With 5 bases removed from V and 0 bases from J, the gap between germline ends came to 14 bases. CDR1 is SGHTA, CDR2 FQGNSA, per germline. This CDR3 is 16 amino acids long. The CDR3 spells CASSISGGGSYNEQFF. The DNA of the CDR3 is TGTGCCAGCAGCATTAGCGGTGGGGGCTCCTACAATGAGCAGTTCTTC.

The CDR3 spells CASSLVWDSYNEQFF. CDR3 DNA: TGTGCCAGCAGCTTAGTCTGGGACAGCTACAATGAGCAGTTCTTC. This chain connects TRBV7-2 to TRBJ2-1, with TRBD1 matching 7 bases. The germline V gene has CDR1 SGHTA and CDR2 FQGNSA. The V gene end was trimmed by 1 base and the J gene end by 3 bases; junction bases not matched to a gene: 3. The CDR3 extends over 15 amino acids.